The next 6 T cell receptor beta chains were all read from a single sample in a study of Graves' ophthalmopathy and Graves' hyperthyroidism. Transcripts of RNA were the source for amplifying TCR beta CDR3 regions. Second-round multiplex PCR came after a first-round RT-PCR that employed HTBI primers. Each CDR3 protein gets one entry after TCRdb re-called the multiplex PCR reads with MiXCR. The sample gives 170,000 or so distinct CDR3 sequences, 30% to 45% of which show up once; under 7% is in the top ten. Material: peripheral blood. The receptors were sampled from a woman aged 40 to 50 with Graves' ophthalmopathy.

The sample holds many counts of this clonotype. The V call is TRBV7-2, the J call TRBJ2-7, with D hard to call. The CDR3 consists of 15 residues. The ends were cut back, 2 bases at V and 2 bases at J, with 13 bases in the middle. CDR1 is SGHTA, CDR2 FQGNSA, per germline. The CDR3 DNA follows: TGTGCCAGCAGCTTACCCCCGGCCACCGCCTACGAGCAGTACTTC. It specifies CASSLPPATAYEQYF.

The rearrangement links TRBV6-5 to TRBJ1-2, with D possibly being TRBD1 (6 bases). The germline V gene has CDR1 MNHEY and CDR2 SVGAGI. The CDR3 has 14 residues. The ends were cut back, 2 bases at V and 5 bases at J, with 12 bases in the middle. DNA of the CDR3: TGTGCCAGCAGTTACACGCCACAGGGTTATGGCTACACCTTC. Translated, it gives CASSYTPQGYGYTF.

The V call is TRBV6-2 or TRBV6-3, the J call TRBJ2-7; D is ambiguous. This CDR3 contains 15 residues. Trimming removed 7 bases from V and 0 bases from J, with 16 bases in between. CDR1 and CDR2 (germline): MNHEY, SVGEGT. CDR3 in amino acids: CASTPRQAASYEQYF. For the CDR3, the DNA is TGTGCCAGCACCCCAAGGCAGGCCGCCTCCTACGAGCAGTACTTC.

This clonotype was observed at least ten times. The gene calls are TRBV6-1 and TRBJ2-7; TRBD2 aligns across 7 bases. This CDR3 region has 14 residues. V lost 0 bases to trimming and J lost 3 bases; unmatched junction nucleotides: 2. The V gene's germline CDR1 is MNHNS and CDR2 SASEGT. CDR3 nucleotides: TGTGCCAGCAGTGAAGCGCCTAGCGGCTACGAGCAGTACTTC. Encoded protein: CASSEAPSGYEQYF.

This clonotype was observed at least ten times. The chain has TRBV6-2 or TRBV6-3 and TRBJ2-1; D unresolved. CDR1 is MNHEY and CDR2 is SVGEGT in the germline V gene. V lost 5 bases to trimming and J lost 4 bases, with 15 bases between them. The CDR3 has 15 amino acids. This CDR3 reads CASSLLSATYNEQFF. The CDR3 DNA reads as TGTGCCAGCAGTCTCCTAAGCGCGACATACAATGAGCAGTTCTTC.

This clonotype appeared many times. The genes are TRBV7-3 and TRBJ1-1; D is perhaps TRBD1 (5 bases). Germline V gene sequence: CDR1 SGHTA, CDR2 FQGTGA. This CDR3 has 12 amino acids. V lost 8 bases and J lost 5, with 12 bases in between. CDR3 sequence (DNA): TGTGCCAGCGCGGCCCAGGGAACTGAAGCTTTCTTT. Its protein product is CASAAQGTEAFF.